This TCR beta chain appears in the sequencing data of a study of multiple sclerosis patients with progressive multifocal leukoencephalopathy. Study-wide results and limits: PML-onset expanded TRB clones were detectable before and during natalizumab therapy.

Trimming removed 4 bases from V and 5 bases from J; junction bases left unmatched: 6. Germline V gives CDR1 MNHNY, CDR2 SVGAGI (reference sequence). The CDR3 sequence is 14 residues long. As for time point: time of PML onset. All patients had prior interferon beta, and all PML patients were female. T3 blood samples were collected at the time of PML onset. Each PCR contained spiked synthetic TR CDR3 controls spanning every V-J pairing. Some clones are missing from TCRdb's copy, which holds only in-frame ones; the method was immunoSEQ multiplex PCR. This sample has about 31,000 clones, with roughly 87% found just once. In regard to this clone: What it recognizes is unknown.

Here the sequenced sample was PBMCs, taken from a patient treated with natalizumab. The source is a woman aged 40 to 50 with progressive multifocal leukoencephalopathy. The chain has TRBV6-6 and TRBJ2-7; 9 bases agree with TRBD1. As DNA, the CDR3 is TGTGCCAGCAGTTGGGGGACAGGGAGGAACGAGCAGTACTTC. This sequence encodes CASSWGTGRNEQYF.